This TCR beta chain is from a study of read filtering for tumor transcriptome and immune sequencing (dated by TCRdb to about 2020). Broadly, across the study: The cohort consisted of roughly 18 male and roughly 13 female patients, with a mean age of roughly 70 years and an age range of roughly 45 to 85. As a main aim, a read-filtering strategy for immune repertoire data was addressed, with the specific question being whether clonotypes supported by a single read should be removed. After DNase treatment, whole-transcriptome libraries were prepared with the TruSeq RNA Access Library Prep Kit. By revised international staging, eight or nine patients were R-ISS I, 15 to 20 were R-ISS II and more than five were R-ISS III. Per sample, about 4 to 11 million TCR-region mapped reads were obtained with IR-seq, compared with only about 80 to 1,400 with RNA-seq. Using the same bone marrow samples, the study compared TCR repertoires obtained by targeted immune repertoire sequencing with those obtained by bulk whole-transcriptome sequencing.

Summary of the overall study and its limitations: Single-read clonotypes made up around 85% of clonotypes but only about 4% of total reads in IR-seq, compared with about 69% of clonotypes and around 45% of reads in RNA-seq. The sorted CD138-negative fraction was a mixed bone marrow immune population, not purified T cells. The correlation between IR-seq and RNA-seq shared clonotype proportions was increased by removal of single-read clonotypes. Clonotypes were captured by IR-seq at much higher depth and more reliably than by RNA-seq, and smaller IR-seq throughput was sufficient for identification of most shared clonotypes.

TCR libraries were built from 400 ng RNA with the Immunoverse kit, using molecular barcoded adaptors covering alpha/delta and beta/gamma chains. TCR library preparation was performed with the same RNA that was used for transcriptome sequencing. An Illumina HiSeq 4000 with 2 x 150 cycles was used to sequence the TCR libraries. The authors' pipeline ran thus. Using MiXCR, which included quality filtering and error correction, TCR reads were aligned to human V, D, J and C references and then assembled into CDR3 clonotypes. The tcR package in R was used to analyze clonotype counts and gene usage diversity. Raw mapping reads were checked after the RNA-seq reads had been mapped by STAR aligner version 2.5.3a onto the human GRCh37 genome. To test the effect of sequencing depth on detected clonotypes, IR-seq fastq files were randomly downsampled using Seqtk 1.3. TCRdb reprocessing: public reads trimmed at Q25 with fastp, clones called with MiXCR, in-frame beta chains kept. Identical CDR3 proteins give one entry, which carries the most common genes and DNA. The V and J calls, along with clone size, are taken from TCRdb and not from the paper's own processing. Recorded for this sample are about 90,000 distinct CDR3 sequences; 9% to 15% of them occurred a single time. The ten most abundant clones make up 14% to 15% of the sample.

Worth noting for this clonotype: Its binding antigen is unknown. Base qualities were left out, and no much larger clone turns up one base away.

Every patient had bone marrow sampled at the time of active disease. Bone marrow mononuclear cells were isolated by Ficoll-Hypaque density gradient centrifugation. Myeloma plasma cells were removed and CD138-negative cells were collected by negative selection after labeling with CD138 magnetic microbeads on a MACS separator. Flow cytometry with CD138 antibodies on an Attune NxT was used to check how pure the isolated cells were. Total RNA was extracted using TRIzol reagent and was quantified on a NanoDrop spectrophotometer. Paired RNA-seq and IR-seq were performed on the CD138-negative bone marrow sample of each patient. Its CDR3 holds 14 amino acids, cysteine through phenylalanine. The retained sequence is limited to the CDR3, 42 bases, with the frame set at the first base. V is reduced by 3 bases and J by 0 bases, leaving a spacing of 9 bases between them. The germline V gene provides CDR1 MDHEN and CDR2 SYDVKM.

Sequenced material: a population of CD138-negative cells sorted from bone marrow. The cell subset or site label, read with the paper, signifies: bone marrow mononuclear cells depleted of CD138+ plasma/myeloma cells by negative magnetic selection. This clonotype was sampled from a donor aged 40 or over with multiple myeloma. The rearrangement combines TRBV28 with TRBJ2-7; the D gene assignment is ambiguous. The nucleotide sequence is TGTGCCAGCAGTTTTTTAGGACGCTCCTACGAGCAGTACTTC. It encodes CASSFLGRSYEQYF.